This T cell receptor beta chain was recovered during a study of cytomegalovirus exposure and HLA in healthy donors. Across the whole study: The study's early data release held about 85 million unique TCRs from HLA-typed donors. Regarding the study as a whole: Most likely, a cluster of highly shared sequence variants arose as a sequencing artifact. Reports credit the classifier with highly specific, highly sensitive diagnosis of cytomegalovirus status.

The PCR employed 60 Vbeta primers together with 13 Jbeta primers. Sequencing used immunoSEQ multiplex PCR; TCRdb keeps in-frame clones, though not all of them. The sample lists 95,000 to 110,000 clones; approximately 80% were seen once. Looked up from germline, CDR1 is MNHNS and CDR2 is SASEGT. The CDR3 runs to 13 residues. With 6 bases clipped from V and 4 bases from J, the junction kept 4 bases outside the gene matches. Turning to this clone: Its antigen is unidentified.

Input material: PBMCs. The chain uses TRBV6-1 and TRBJ2-7; 9 nucleotides match TRBD1. The TCR originated in a woman aged 35 to 49 in good health and CMV-seronegative. DNA of the CDR3: TGTGCCAGCAGGGACAGGGGACGGTACGAGCAGTACTTC. The encoded protein is CASRDRGRYEQYF.